The 18 T cell receptor beta chains below were found in one sample sequenced in a study of identical twins. Each CDR3 protein is one row after TCRdb ran MiXCR on the 5' RACE reads. Of 700,000 to 950,000 distinct CDR3 sequences listed, 9% to 15% are singletons. These data were also filed under a second study, of yellow fever vaccine responses in identical twins.

Sequenced: PBMCs. These receptors came from a woman aged 18-29 years in good health.

The sample holds a few counts of this clonotype. The CDR3 here is CSVEGLVPFTQYF. CDR3 DNA: TGCAGCGTTGAAGGTCTAGTTCCTTTTACGCAGTATTTT. This chain connects TRBV29-1 to TRBJ2-3; unclear D gene. V was shortened by 1 base and J by 8 bases, with 13 bases between the two germline ends. The CDR3 extends over 13 amino acids. The germline V gene has CDR1 SQVTM and CDR2 ANQGSEA.

The V and J genes are TRBV27 and TRBJ1-1; perhaps TRBD1 as D (6 bases). The germline CDR1 and CDR2 sequences are MNHEY and SMNVEV (reference sequence). The V gene lost 6 bases and the J gene lost 4 bases, with 15 bases spanning the gap. This CDR3 spans 14 amino acids. CDR3 region: CASSNREGGTEAFF. Written as DNA, the CDR3 is TGTGCCAGCAGCAACAGGGAAGGGGGCACTGAAGCTTTCTTT.

The chain employs TRBV28 and TRBJ2-3; possible D gene TRBD1, 5 bases. The V end was cut by 3 bases, the J end by 6 bases, with 13 bases between. The CDR3 sequence is 14 residues long. Germline CDR1 reads MDHEN; CDR2 reads SYDVKM. The CDR3 region is CASSFGRTSDTQYF. The CDR3 coding sequence is TGTGCCAGCAGTTTTGGTAGGACATCCGATACGCAGTATTTT.

The rearrangement links TRBV20-1 to TRBJ2-3, with D possibly being TRBD2 (5 bases). Per the germline V gene, CDR1 is DFQATT and CDR2 is SNEGSKA (reference sequence). Trimming cost V 0 bases and J 5 bases, with 24 bases left between them. The CDR3 totals 18 residues. CDR3 residues: CSARDPSWNSVELDTQYF. In nucleotides, the CDR3 is TGCAGTGCTAGAGATCCCTCCTGGAATAGCGTTGAGTTAGATACGCAGTATTTT.

This clonotype was seen a handful of times. V gene TRBV5-1 combines with J gene TRBJ2-3; 8 bases line up with TRBD2. The ends lost 1 base at V and 0 bases at J; junction bases unmatched: 7. The germline CDR1 and CDR2 sequences are SGHRS and YFSETQ. The CDR3 contains 17 residues. CDR3 sequence: CASSLRSPSGSTDTQYF. CDR3 coding DNA: TGCGCCAGCAGCTTGAGGTCCCCTAGCGGGAGCACAGATACGCAGTATTTT.

The gene calls are TRBV5-6 and TRBJ2-3; D gene uncertain. V lost 2 bases, J lost 2 bases, and 6 bases lay in between. Germline lookup yields CDR1 SGHDT and CDR2 YYEEEE. The CDR3 loop spans 13 amino acids. CDR3 in amino acids: CASSFSITDTQYF. CDR3 coding DNA: TGTGCCAGCAGCTTTTCCATCACAGATACGCAGTATTTT.

This clonotype was seen repeatedly, ten times or more. The chain couples TRBV12-3 or TRBV12-4 to TRBJ2-5; 7 bases map to TRBD1. V lost 6 bases and J lost 5; bases outside the gene matches: 9. This CDR3 is built from 14 residues. The CDR3 sequence is CASRLTGAWETQYF. The CDR3 DNA reads as TGTGCCAGCAGGCTAACAGGGGCGTGGGAGACCCAGTACTTC.

This clonotype was detected a few times. The V and J genes are TRBV28 and TRBJ2-1; D remains unclear. V lost 2 bases and J 0 bases, leaving 11 bases between the germline ends. The CDR3 contains 16 residues. Germline V gene lookup returns CDR1 MDHEN and CDR2 SYDVKM. The CDR3 protein is CASSLPTGLSYNEQFF. In DNA, the CDR3 is TGTGCCAGCAGTTTACCGACTGGCCTCTCCTACAATGAGCAGTTCTTC.

V gene TRBV29-1 combines with J gene TRBJ2-3; the D is unclear. Trimming left V 1 base short and J 6 bases short, with 5 bases between. The CDR3 runs to 11 residues. Germline V gene sequence: CDR1 SQVTM, CDR2 ANQGSEA. The CDR3 here is CSVEVVDTQYF. The CDR3 DNA reads as TGCAGCGTTGAAGTGGTCGATACGCAGTATTTT.

This clonotype came up a few times. The chain links TRBV6-1 to TRBJ2-7; 7 bases map to TRBD2. Germline CDR1 reads MNHNS; CDR2 reads SASEGT. The V and J ends lost 5 bases and 2 bases, in that order; junction bases with no gene match: 9. This CDR3 is built from 15 residues. This CDR3 is CASSRPSGTTYEQYF. The CDR3 nucleotides read TGTGCCAGCAGTCGTCCCAGCGGGACCACCTACGAGCAGTACTTC.

This rearrangement joins TRBV4-1 to TRBJ2-1; 9 nucleotides align to TRBD1. The CDR3 consists of 17 residues. The germline V gene has CDR1 MGHRA and CDR2 YSYEKL. V was clipped by 4 bases and J by 1 base; unmatched bases: 8. The CDR3 here is CASSLKPDRGSYNEQFF. CDR3 in DNA: TGCGCCAGCAGCCTCAAACCGGACAGGGGTTCCTACAATGAGCAGTTCTTC.

The CDR3 is CAIRSPAKSNTEAFF. For the CDR3, the DNA is TGTGCCATCAGATCGCCCGCAAAAAGTAACACTGAAGCTTTCTTT. The J gene is TRBJ1-1, the V gene TRBV10-3; D gene ambiguous. V was cut by 6 bases and J by 2 bases, with 16 bases left in between. There are 15 residues in the CDR3. Germline-derived CDR1 and CDR2 are ENHRY and SYGVKD.

This clonotype was seen only a few times. This sequence joins TRBV5-1 and TRBJ2-1; 8 bases fit TRBD2. CDR3 size: 15 residues. The trim removed 0 bases at V and 6 bases at J, leaving 5 bases unmatched. The germline gives CDR1 SGHRS, CDR2 YFSETQ. The CDR3 protein is CASSLASGSPNEQFF. The CDR3, as DNA: TGCGCCAGCAGCTTGGCAAGCGGGAGCCCCAATGAGCAGTTCTTC. Combining the CDR3 with reference TRBV5-1 and TRBJ2-1 gives the whole variable domain KAGVTQTPRYLIKTRGQQVTLSCSPISGHRSVSWYQQTPGQGLQFLFEYFSETQRNKGNFPGRFSGRQFSNSRSEMNVSTLELGDSALYLCASSLASGSPNEQFFGPGTRLTVL.

This clonotype occurred a few times. The rearrangement links TRBV11-1 to TRBJ2-2; no reliable D call. This CDR3 has 13 residues. CDR1 SGHAT and CDR2 FQDESV come from the germline V gene (reference sequence). Deletions cut 2 bases from V and 7 bases from J, with 8 bases between. Here the CDR3 reads CASSLRIVGELFF. In nucleotides, the CDR3 is TGTGCCAGCAGCTTAAGGATCGTCGGGGAGCTGTTTTTT.

This clonotype has at least ten counts. The CDR3 DNA sequence: TGTGCCAGCAGCTTAGGCAAGAATCAGCCCCAGCATTTT. Its translation is CASSLGKNQPQHF. The chain is built from TRBV5-7 and TRBJ1-5, with D hard to call. TRBV5-7 is known as an ORF, though its function is uncertain. CDR3 length: 13 residues. The V end lost 2 bases, the J end lost 4 bases, and 7 bases lay between the germline ends.

The chain is built from TRBV11-2 and TRBJ1-1; D remains unclear. V lost 1 base and J 5 bases, leaving 14 bases between the germline ends. CDR1 SGHAT and CDR2 FQNNGV come from the germline V gene. The CDR3 totals 15 residues. In DNA, the CDR3 is TGTGCCAGCAGCTTAGGCCCGGGGAGTGGTACTGAAGCTTTCTTT. Amino acid sequence: CASSLGPGSGTEAFF.

This clonotype was detected many times. V usage is TRBV29-1 and J usage is TRBJ2-2; 10 bases match TRBD2. The CDR3 totals 18 residues. CDR1 and CDR2 (germline): SQVTM, ANQGSEA. The CDR3 loop is CSFRASGRGSPNTGELFF. CDR3 bases: TGCAGTTTTAGGGCTAGCGGGAGAGGATCGCCGAACACCGGGGAGCTGTTTTTT.

V is TRBV6-1 and J is TRBJ1-5; D remains unclear. Germline loops: CDR1 MNHNS, CDR2 SASEGT. This CDR3 is 14 amino acids long. The V end lost 5 bases, the J end lost 7 bases, and 15 bases lay between the germline ends. DNA for the CDR3: TGTGCCAGCAGTCCTCCGGGCCCCCAGCAGCCCCAGCATTTT. Its translation is CASSPPGPQQPQHF.